The 14 T cell receptor beta chains in this list originate from one sample, sequenced in a study of cytomegalovirus exposure and HLA in healthy donors. Primers included in the PCR were 60 Vbeta and 13 Jbeta primers. The data were produced by immunoSEQ multiplex PCR, yet TCRdb's version contains in-frame clones alone and is incomplete. The table shows about 170,000 clones, with around two thirds occurring only once. Source material: PBMCs. These receptors all come from a man aged 35 to 55 in good health and CMV-seronegative.

V and J are TRBV6-5 and TRBJ1-2; TRBD1 matches at 10 bases. Germline CDR1 and CDR2: MNHEY and SVGAGI. The CDR3 covers 15 residues. V dropped 4 bases and J dropped 7; count of bases not matched to a gene: 9. The CDR3 coding sequence is TGTGCCAGCAGTTCCTCCGGGACAGGGGAAATTGGCTACACCTTC. It translates to CASSSSGTGEIGYTF.

The chain uses TRBV28 and TRBJ2-2, with TRBD1 matching 7 bases. The CDR3 length is 16 residues. V dropped 6 bases and J dropped 6; count of bases not matched to a gene: 13. Looked up from germline, CDR1 is MDHEN and CDR2 is SYDVKM. The CDR3 spells CASSRIDYTGAGELFF. The DNA for the CDR3 is TGTGCCAGCAGCCGTATAGACTACACAGGGGCCGGGGAGCTGTTTTTT.

In regard to this clone: A read error may produce the germline difference seen at one junction end. The same CDR3 can be traced to other DNA sequences in this sample. The chain joins TRBV7-9 to TRBJ1-5, with 10 bases lining up with TRBD1. From germline, CDR1 is SEHNR and CDR2 FQNEAQ (reference sequence). The CDR3 consists of 18 residues. CDR3 in amino acids: CASSPLPGTGDRNQPQHF. The DNA of the CDR3 is TGCGCCAGCAGCCCTCTTCCCGGGACAGGGGATCGCAATCAGCCCCAGCATTTT.

The chain joins TRBV7-9 to TRBJ1-2, with 12 bases that match TRBD1. Germline lookup yields CDR1 SEHNR and CDR2 FQNEAQ (reference sequence). The V gene end was trimmed by 5 bases and the J gene end by 6 bases; junction bases not matched to a gene: 7. This CDR3 is 15 amino acids long. CDR3 in amino acids: CASSRRDRGLDGYTF. The CDR3 nucleotides are TGTGCCAGCAGCCGGAGGGACAGGGGGCTCGATGGCTACACCTTC.

J is TRBJ2-5 and V is TRBV5-4, with 10 nucleotides matching TRBD2. This CDR3 contains 15 residues. V was pared by 1 base and J by 2 bases, with 2 bases of the junction left unmatched. Per the germline V gene, CDR1 is SGHNT and CDR2 is YYREEE (reference sequence). The CDR3 sequence: CASSLPSGGQETQYF. CDR3 nucleotides: TGTGCCAGCAGCTTGCCTAGCGGGGGTCAAGAGACCCAGTACTTC.

This chain joins TRBV13 and TRBJ2-5; TRBD2 matches at 14 bases. CDR3 length: 19 amino acids. The ends lost 5 bases at V and 9 bases at J; junction bases unmatched: 20. From germline, CDR1 is PRHDT and CDR2 FYEKMQ (reference sequence). The CDR3 DNA reads TGTGCCAGCAGCCTGTCCGGGACTAGCGGGAGACCCTCCGGAGTGGCCCAGTACTTC. Encoded protein: CASSLSGTSGRPSGVAQYF. The variable domain in full, with the rest retrieved from reference TRBV13 and TRBJ2-5, is AAGVIQSPRHLIKEKRETATLKCYPIPRHDTVYWYQQGPGQDPQFLISFYEKMQSDKGSIPDRFSAQQFSDYHSELNMSSLELGDSALYFCASSLSGTSGRPSGVAQYFGPGTRLLVL.

The CDR3 here is CAGESSGLGNTEAFF. For the CDR3, the DNA is TGTGCCGGAGAAAGTTCGGGACTTGGGAACACTGAAGCTTTCTTT. The rearrangement links TRBV6-1 to TRBJ1-1, with D possibly being TRBD1 (5 bases). Trimming pared 11 bases from V and 1 base from J, leaving 20 bases between. From germline, CDR1 is MNHNS and CDR2 SASEGT. The CDR3 length is 15 residues.

The chain recombines TRBV6-5 with TRBJ1-1; D is possibly TRBD1 (6 bases). CDR1 and CDR2 (germline): MNHEY, SVGAGI. The ends were cut back, 6 bases at V and 4 bases at J, with 15 bases in the middle. This CDR3 is 14 amino acids long. This CDR3 reads CASRPPGGGTEAFF. The CDR3, as DNA: TGTGCCAGCAGGCCCCCGGGGGGCGGCACTGAAGCTTTCTTT.

This clone was seen a few times. This chain uses TRBV5-1 with TRBJ2-5, with 9 bases matching TRBD1. The J call may be incorrect, as the DNA end agrees better with TRBJ2-7. Germline V CDR1 and CDR2: SGHRS, YFSETQ. CDR3 length: 17 residues. CDR3 loop: CASSPRPGTGRGYEQYF. The CDR3 DNA reads TGCGCCAGCAGCCCGCGTCCCGGGACAGGGCGAGGCTACGAGCAGTACTTC.

This rearrangement joins TRBV9 to TRBJ2-1; D is possibly TRBD2 (5 bases). V was shortened by 0 bases and J by 4 bases, with 11 bases between the two germline ends. The length of the CDR3 is 15 residues. Per the germline V gene, CDR1 is SGDLS and CDR2 is YYNGEE. In nucleotides, the CDR3 is TGTGCCAGCAGCGTAGGAGGGAACTCTTACAATGAGCAGTTCTTC. Its protein is CASSVGGNSYNEQFF.

A few counts support this clone. The V call is TRBV27, the J call TRBJ2-2; TRBD1 matches 8 bases. V shed 6 bases and J 4 bases; nucleotides not matched to a gene: 7. CDR3 length equals 15 residues. The germline V gene encodes CDR1 MNHEY and CDR2 SMNVEV (reference sequence). CDR3 in DNA: TGTGCCAGCAGGACTAGGACAGGGACCACCGGGGAGCTGTTTTTT. Translated, it gives CASRTRTGTTGELFF.

V usage is TRBV6-1 and J usage is TRBJ2-3, with D unclear. The germline V gene has CDR1 MNHNS and CDR2 SASEGT. This CDR3 spans 14 amino acids. V was trimmed by 8 bases and J by 2 bases, leaving 14 bases between them. For the CDR3, the DNA is TGTGCCAGCCGAGCCCGACTGAACACAGATACGCAGTATTTT. It codes for CASRARLNTDTQYF.

The CDR3 loop reads CASSSGQGYEQYF. Here the CDR3 DNA reads TGTGCCAGCAGCTCGGGACAGGGCTACGAGCAGTACTTC. The chain is built from TRBV11-3 and TRBJ2-7, with 9 positions matching TRBD1. Germline CDR1 reads SGHNT; CDR2 reads YENEEA. The V and J ends lost 4 bases and 3 bases, in that order; junction bases with no gene match: 1. This CDR3 has 13 amino acids.

Only a few counts were recorded for this clone. This chain connects TRBV9 to TRBJ2-2; D unclear. The length of the CDR3 is 15 residues. The germline V gene has CDR1 SGDLS and CDR2 YYNGEE. V was pared by 0 bases and J by 2 bases, with 8 bases between. This CDR3 is CASSVGSRNTGELFF. The CDR3 bases are TGTGCCAGCAGCGTAGGGTCCAGAAACACCGGGGAGCTGTTTTTT.